This T cell receptor (beta chain) is from a study of control samples from healthy donors and cancer patients. Using immunoSEQ multiplex PCR, the repertoire was profiled, and TCRdb retains in-frame clones only, with some absent. Among thousands of clones listed, approximately 72% were seen once. This CDR3 contains 13 residues. V was trimmed by 2 bases and J by 9 bases, leaving 16 bases between them. The germline gives CDR1 SQVTM, CDR2 ANQGSEA. The V gene is TRBV29-1, the J gene TRBJ2-5; D perhaps matches TRBD1 (5 bases). The TCR comes from a male donor with melanoma. Source material: formalin-fixed, paraffin-embedded tissue. The chain's CDR3 is CSVEYRTLRAQYF. In nucleotides, the CDR3 is TGCAGCGTTGAATACAGGACCCTAAGGGCCCAGTACTTC.